Listed below are T cell receptor beta chains from one sample, sequenced in a study of T cell responses to AZD1222 COVID-19 vaccine. Some clones are missing from TCRdb's copy, which holds only in-frame ones; the method was immunoSEQ multiplex PCR. The sample holds 99,000 or so clones, around nine tenths seen once. The sample in question was peripheral blood, obtained on day 0 of AZD1222 vaccination. The source is an adult in good health. The CDR3 runs from the conserved cysteine through the conserved F or W. A D gene is named only where the DNA matches it firmly. The size entry is marked missing in some rows and otherwise reads once, few, many or a size class.

TRBV19,NA,TRBJ1-3,NA,CASSIARSSGNTIYF,TGTGCCAGTAGTATCGCGAGAAGCTCTGGAAACACCATATATTTT
TRBV4-1,NA,TRBJ2-7,NA,CASSQVPSMAYEQYF,TGCGCCAGCAGCCAAGTTCCTAGCATGGCCTACGAGCAGTACTTC
TRBV7-9,NA,TRBJ1-2,NA,CASSLRSGTGGYTF,TGTGCCAGCAGCTTAAGGTCTGGGACCGGGGGCTACACCTTC
TRBV6-5,NA,TRBJ2-1,NA,CASRRLLQAYNEQFF,TGTGCCAGCAGGCGACTACTCCAGGCCTACAATGAGCAGTTCTTC
TRBV6-1,TRBD1,TRBJ1-2,NA,CASSETPTGGYGYTF,TGTGCCAGCAGTGAAACCCCGACAGGGGGCTATGGCTACACCTTC
TRBV2,TRBD1,TRBJ1-2,NA,CASSPTGGVYGYTF,TGTGCCAGCAGTCCGACAGGGGGCGTCTATGGCTACACCTTC
TRBV19,TRBD1,TRBJ2-7,NA,CASSTGQGYEQYF,TGTGCCAGTAGTACCGGACAGGGCTACGAGCAGTACTTC
TRBV11-3,TRBD1,TRBJ1-2,NA,CASSSLGGTGITNYGYTF,TGTGCCAGCAGCTCACTAGGGGGGACAGGGATAACTAACTATGGCTACACCTTC
TRBV19,NA,TRBJ1-2,NA,CASSALLRLGGYTF,TGTGCCAGTAGTGCCCTATTAAGGCTTGGTGGCTACACCTTC
TRBV15,NA,TRBJ1-5,once,CATSTASNQPQHF,TGTGCCACCAGCACCGCTAGCAATCAGCCCCAGCATTTT
TRBV5-6,NA,TRBJ1-6,once,CASSLISETNSPLHF,TGTGCCAGCAGCTTGATTTCAGAGACTAATTCACCCCTCCACTTT
TRBV1,NA,TRBJ2-7,few,CTSSPGPAYEQYF,TGCACCAGCAGCCCGGGACCGGCGTACGAGCAGTACTTC
TRBV19,TRBD1,TRBJ1-5,once,CASSIRDRVVIGNQPQHF,TGTGCCAGTAGCATCCGGGACAGGGTGGTAATTGGCAATCAGCCCCAGCATTTT
TRBV19,NA,TRBJ1-1,NA,CASRWDLGTEAFF,TGTGCCAGCCGGTGGGACCTGGGCACTGAAGCTTTCTTT
TRBV5-4,TRBD1,TRBJ2-1,NA,CASRIVGTGLPDEQFF,TGTGCCAGCAGAATCGTTGGGACAGGGCTCCCCGATGAGCAGTTCTTC
TRBV2,TRBD2,TRBJ2-2,NA,CASRGLAGNTGELFF,TGTGCCAGCAGAGGACTAGCGGGCAACACCGGGGAGCTGTTTTTT
TRBV11-3,NA,TRBJ1-2,NA,CASSPGRGANYGYTF,TGTGCCAGCAGCCCAGGGCGGGGAGCTAACTATGGCTACACCTTC
TRBV28,NA,TRBJ1-6,NA,CASTRRTASSYNSPLHF,TGTGCCAGCACCCGGCGGACAGCCAGCTCCTATAATTCACCCCTCCACTTT
TRBV4-3,NA,TRBJ2-2,once,CASSQETPGGELFF,TGCGCCAGCAGCCAAGAGACCCCCGGCGGGGAGCTGTTTTTT
TRBV3-1/TRBV3-2,TRBD1,TRBJ1-2,once,CASSPRTGNIGGYTF,TGTGCCAGCAGCCCCCGGACAGGGAATATTGGTGGCTACACCTTC
TRBV28,NA,TRBJ2-7,NA,CASSPSSYEQYF,TGTGCCAGCAGTCCAAGCTCCTACGAGCAGTACTTC
TRBV5-1,NA,TRBJ2-5,NA,CASSLRPQETQYF,TGCGCCAGCAGCTTGCGGCCCCAAGAGACCCAGTACTTC
TRBV25-1,NA,TRBJ2-5,NA,CASSDHSVETQYF,TGTGCCAGCAGCGACCATTCTGTGGAGACCCAGTACTTC
TRBV7-2,NA,TRBJ1-2,NA,CASSFRAGPNYGYTF,TGTGCCAGCAGCTTTAGGGCAGGGCCCAACTATGGCTACACCTTC
TRBV7-9,TRBD1,TRBJ2-7,NA,CASSPGQGPYEQYF,TGTGCCAGCAGCCCGGGACAGGGGCCCTACGAGCAGTACTTC
TRBV6-5,NA,TRBJ1-1,NA,CASSYTPWTVEAFF,TGTGCCAGCAGTTATACCCCCTGGACAGTTGAAGCTTTCTTT
TRBV5-4,NA,TRBJ1-6,NA,CASSLSIRTLAGSSPLHF,TGTGCCAGCAGCCTGAGTATTCGGACCCTGGCGGGGAGTTCACCCCTCCACTTT
TRBV28,TRBD1,TRBJ1-2,once,CASSLSQDRGKGYTF,TGTGCCAGCAGTTTATCCCAGGACAGGGGAAAAGGCTACACCTTC